These T cell receptor beta chains were read from a single sample in a study of tumor-infiltrating lymphocytes in primary liver carcinoma. TCRdb itself ran the multiplex PCR reads through MiXCR, one entry per CDR3 protein. The table has 100,000 to 150,000 distinct CDR3 sequences, 64% seen once. The specimen sequenced was liver tumor tissue from sampling region 3. The source is an older woman with primary liver carcinoma and hepatitis B virus infection. The CDR3 runs from the conserved cysteine through the conserved F or W. Fields, in order: CDR3 length, J gene, clone size, V gene, D gene, CDR3 protein, CDR3 DNA. D genes are given only for firm matches. Size is stated for part of the rows, as once, few or many counts, or as a class when the clone is expanded.

cdr3_length: 15
j_call: TRBJ2-1
clone_size: once
v_call: TRBV7-8
d_call: TRBD2
cdr3_aa: CANSLISGRVNEQLF
cdr3_nt: TGTGCCAACAGCCTCATCAGCGGGAGGGTCAATGAGCAGCTCTTC

cdr3_length: 15
j_call: TRBJ1-2
clone_size: few
v_call: TRBV19
d_call: .
cdr3_aa: CASTVGARVNYGYTF
cdr3_nt: TGTGCCAGTACGGTCGGGGCAAGGGTGAACTATGGCTACACCTTC

cdr3_length: 14
j_call: TRBJ1-4
clone_size: many
v_call: TRBV6-5
d_call: TRBD1
cdr3_aa: CASRPGGPNEKLFF
cdr3_nt: TGTGCCAGCAGGCCAGGGGGACCTAATGAAAAACTGTTTTTT

cdr3_length: 14
j_call: TRBJ2-3
clone_size: .
v_call: TRBV25-1
d_call: TRBD1
cdr3_aa: CASSGQGDIDTQYF
cdr3_nt: TGTGCCAGCAGTGGACAGGGGGACATAGATACGCAGTATTTT

cdr3_length: 17
j_call: TRBJ2-1
clone_size: .
v_call: TRBV28
d_call: TRBD1
cdr3_aa: CASSSPPGTGGGNEQFF
cdr3_nt: TGTGCCAGCAGTTCGCCGCCCGGGACAGGGGGAGGCAATGAGCAGTTCTTC

cdr3_length: 12
j_call: TRBJ2-7
clone_size: few
v_call: TRBV10-3
d_call: .
cdr3_aa: CAISEDSYEQYF
cdr3_nt: TGTGCCATCAGTGAAGACTCCTACGAGCAGTACTTC

cdr3_length: 14
j_call: TRBJ1-5
clone_size: once
v_call: TRBV28
d_call: .
cdr3_aa: CVSSSGTRRKPQHF
cdr3_nt: TGTGTCAGCAGTTCCGGGACCCGACGGAAGCCCCAGCATTTT

cdr3_length: 17
j_call: TRBJ2-1
clone_size: .
v_call: TRBV7-9
d_call: TRBD2
cdr3_aa: CTSSLGGRGSPYNEQFF
cdr3_nt: TGTACCAGCAGCTTAGGTGGGCGCGGGAGCCCCTACAATGAGCAGTTCTTC

cdr3_length: 14
j_call: TRBJ2-7
clone_size: .
v_call: TRBV4-1
d_call: .
cdr3_aa: CASSQGGNYIEQYF
cdr3_nt: TGCGCCAGCAGCCAAGGGGGCAACTACATCGAGCAGTATTTC

cdr3_length: 13
j_call: TRBJ2-1
clone_size: few
v_call: TRBV10-3
d_call: .
cdr3_aa: CAISEGWASEQFF
cdr3_nt: TGTGCCATCAGTGAGGGGTGGGCTAGTGAACAGTTCTTC

cdr3_length: 16
j_call: TRBJ2-1
clone_size: .
v_call: TRBV5-1
d_call: TRBD2
cdr3_aa: CASSLARTSGNNAQFF
cdr3_nt: TGCGCCAGCAGCTTGGCCCGGACTAGCGGGAACAATGCGCAGTTCTTC

cdr3_length: 14
j_call: TRBJ1-5
clone_size: many
v_call: TRBV6-1
d_call: .
cdr3_aa: CASSDRDTYQPQHF
cdr3_nt: TGTGCCAGCAGTGATAGGGACACCTATCAGCCCCAGCATTTT

cdr3_length: 16
j_call: TRBJ2-3
clone_size: .
v_call: TRBV11-2
d_call: .
cdr3_aa: CASSRGMEVDRDTQYF
cdr3_nt: TGTGCCAGCAGCCGGGGAATGGAGGTGGATAGGGATACGCAGTATTTT

cdr3_length: 13
j_call: TRBJ2-7
clone_size: .
v_call: TRBV28
d_call: .
cdr3_aa: CTSSLRQSYEQYF
cdr3_nt: TGTACCAGCAGTTTGAGACAGAGCTACGAGCAGTACTTC

cdr3_length: 13
j_call: TRBJ1-2
clone_size: .
v_call: TRBV28
d_call: .
cdr3_aa: CASSPDLTRGYTF
cdr3_nt: TGTGCCAGCAGTCCAGACCTTACACGAGGCTACACCTTC

cdr3_length: 15
j_call: TRBJ1-2
clone_size: .
v_call: TRBV11-2
d_call: TRBD1
cdr3_aa: CACSLDPGTGCSYTF
cdr3_nt: TGTGCCTGCAGCTTAGACCCCGGGACAGGGTGCAGTTACACCTTC

cdr3_length: 15
j_call: TRBJ1-5
clone_size: .
v_call: TRBV11-2
d_call: .
cdr3_aa: CTSSPGGPEDQSQHF
cdr3_nt: TGTACCAGCAGCCCCGGGGGGCCCGAGGATCAGTCCCAGCATTTT

cdr3_length: 18
j_call: TRBJ2-1
clone_size: once
v_call: TRBV12-3/TRBV12-4
d_call: .
cdr3_aa: CASSNRAEGVVSYNDQFF
cdr3_nt: TGTGCCAGCAGTAACCGAGCGGAAGGGGTGGTCTCCTACAATGATCAGTTCTTC

cdr3_length: 12
j_call: TRBJ2-2
clone_size: once
v_call: TRBV29-1
d_call: .
cdr3_aa: CSVTGHSGELFF
cdr3_nt: TGCAGCGTCACGGGGCACTCGGGGGAGCTGTTTTTT

cdr3_length: 16
j_call: TRBJ2-2
clone_size: few
v_call: TRBV5-1
d_call: TRBD1
cdr3_aa: CAVRLTGGADTGELFF
cdr3_nt: TGCGCCGTTCGCCTGACAGGGGGCGCGGACACCGGGGAGCTGTTTTTT

cdr3_length: 15
j_call: TRBJ1-2
clone_size: .
v_call: TRBV7-8
d_call: .
cdr3_aa: CASTLVPLNHKSYTF
cdr3_nt: TGTGCCAGCACCCTAGTCCCATTAAATCATAAGAGCTACACCTTC

cdr3_length: 14
j_call: TRBJ2-5
clone_size: .
v_call: TRBV5-1
d_call: .
cdr3_aa: CASSVDDPQETQYF
cdr3_nt: TGCGCCAGCAGCGTCGATGATCCCCAAGAGACCCAGTACTTC

cdr3_length: 16
j_call: TRBJ1-3
clone_size: once
v_call: TRBV2
d_call: .
cdr3_aa: CASSEAWLSSGNTIYF
cdr3_nt: TGTGCCAGTAGTGAAGCGTGGTTGAGCTCTGGAAACACCATATATTTT

cdr3_length: 14
j_call: TRBJ1-5
clone_size: many
v_call: TRBV6-5
d_call: .
cdr3_aa: CASGAGANNQPQHF
cdr3_nt: TGTGCCAGCGGGGCGGGGGCGAACAATCAGCCCCAGCATTTT

cdr3_length: 14
j_call: TRBJ2-1
clone_size: many
v_call: TRBV5-5
d_call: .
cdr3_aa: CASSPTTLVHEQFF
cdr3_nt: TGTGCCAGCAGCCCTACTACACTAGTTCATGAGCAGTTCTTC

cdr3_length: 17
j_call: TRBJ2-5
clone_size: many
v_call: TRBV11-3
d_call: TRBD2
cdr3_aa: CASSLGIASGTQETQYF
cdr3_nt: TGTGCCAGCAGCTTAGGGATCGCTAGCGGGACCCAAGAGACCCAGTACTTC

cdr3_length: 17
j_call: TRBJ2-3
clone_size: once
v_call: TRBV7-8
d_call: TRBD1
cdr3_aa: CASSYRPRGQGADTQYF
cdr3_nt: TGTGCCAGCAGCTACCGGCCCCGGGGACAGGGGGCAGATACGCAGTATTTT

cdr3_length: 15
j_call: TRBJ2-5
clone_size: .
v_call: TRBV7-2
d_call: .
cdr3_aa: CASSLGYRTRETQYF
cdr3_nt: TGTGCCAGCAGCTTAGGGTACCGAACTAGAGAGACCCAGTACTTC

cdr3_length: 12
j_call: TRBJ2-2
clone_size: few
v_call: TRBV5-1
d_call: .
cdr3_aa: CASSLDRGELFF
cdr3_nt: TGCGCCAGCAGCTTAGATCGCGGGGAGCTGTTTTTT

cdr3_length: 14
j_call: TRBJ1-1
clone_size: .
v_call: TRBV6-5
d_call: .
cdr3_aa: CAIRATFMNTEAFF
cdr3_nt: TGCGCCATCAGAGCGACCTTCATGAACACTGAAGCTTTCTTT

cdr3_length: 14
j_call: TRBJ1-1
clone_size: .
v_call: TRBV29-1
d_call: TRBD1
cdr3_aa: CSVLTGTGNAEAFF
cdr3_nt: TGCAGTGTTCTTACCGGGACAGGGAACGCTGAAGCTTTCTTT

cdr3_length: 13
j_call: TRBJ2-3
clone_size: .
v_call: TRBV11-2
d_call: .
cdr3_aa: CASNLGITDMQYF
cdr3_nt: TGTGCCAGCAACTTAGGCATCACAGATATGCAGTATTTT

cdr3_length: 14
j_call: TRBJ2-4
clone_size: .
v_call: TRBV11-2
d_call: .
cdr3_aa: CTSSAGVNKDIQYF
cdr3_nt: TGTACCAGCAGCGCCGGAGTTAACAAAGACATTCAGTACTTC

cdr3_length: 14
j_call: TRBJ2-7
clone_size: .
v_call: TRBV4-1
d_call: .
cdr3_aa: CTSSPSGTAHEQYF
cdr3_nt: TGCACCAGCAGTCCGAGCGGGACAGCCCACGAGCAGTACTTC

cdr3_length: 12
j_call: TRBJ2-1
clone_size: .
v_call: TRBV29-1
d_call: .
cdr3_aa: CSADTPSDEQFF
cdr3_nt: TGCAGCGCTGACACTCCTAGCGATGAGCAGTTCTTC

cdr3_length: 19
j_call: TRBJ2-3
clone_size: .
v_call: TRBV5-1
d_call: TRBD2
cdr3_aa: CASSLGGATSGRSTDTQYF
cdr3_nt: TGCGCCAGCAGCTTGGGAGGGGCGACTAGCGGGAGGTCCACAGATACGCAGTATTTT

cdr3_length: 14
j_call: TRBJ2-2
clone_size: once
v_call: TRBV11-1
d_call: .
cdr3_aa: CASKSSLDTGKLFF
cdr3_nt: TGTGCCAGCAAATCGAGCCTTGACACCGGGAAGCTGTTTTTT